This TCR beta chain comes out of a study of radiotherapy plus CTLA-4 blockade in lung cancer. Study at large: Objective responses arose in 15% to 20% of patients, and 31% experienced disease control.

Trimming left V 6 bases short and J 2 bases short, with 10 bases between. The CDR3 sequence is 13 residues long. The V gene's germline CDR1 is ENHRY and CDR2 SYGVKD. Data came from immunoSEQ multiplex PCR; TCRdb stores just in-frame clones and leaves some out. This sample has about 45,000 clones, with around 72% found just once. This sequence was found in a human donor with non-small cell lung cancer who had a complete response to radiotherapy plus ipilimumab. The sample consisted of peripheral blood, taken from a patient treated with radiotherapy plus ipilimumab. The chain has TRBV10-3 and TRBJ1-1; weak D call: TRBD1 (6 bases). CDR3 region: CAIRIQGNTEAFF. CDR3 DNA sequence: TGTGCCATCAGGATACAGGGAAACACTGAAGCTTTCTTT.